Listed below are T cell receptor beta chains from one sample, sequenced in a study of T cell repertoires in cytomegalovirus infection. TCRdb redid the calling of the reads with MiXCR, one entry per CDR3 protein. The repertoire has 85,000 to 130,000 distinct CDR3 sequences, 20% to 30% of them found once; the top ten carry around 42%. The specimen sequenced was CD8+ T cells from PBMCs. These receptors were obtained from a human donor in good health (CMV status not recorded). Some clones in this sample may be carry-over from other donors' samples. Both conserved end residues are part of each CDR3. Fields, in order: V gene, D gene, clone size, J gene, CDR3 protein, CDR3 DNA. The D gene is left open where the match is weak. Part of the rows lack a size; the others show once, few, many or a class for expanded clones.

TRBV7-2,.,many,TRBJ1-1,CASSLDLYGEAFF,TGTGCCAGCAGCTTAGATCTCTATGGGGAAGCTTTCTTT
TRBV20-1,TRBD2,few,TRBJ2-3,CSARDKKGLASPDTQYF,TGCAGTGCTAGAGATAAGAAGGGACTAGCGTCACCAGATACGCAGTATTTT
TRBV6-2/TRBV6-3,.,.,TRBJ1-1,CASSSINTEAFF,TGTGCCAGCAGTTCAATAAACACTGAAGCTTTCTTT
TRBV6-2/TRBV6-3,.,few,TRBJ1-1,CASSPVMGTEAFF,TGTGCCAGCAGTCCAGTGATGGGGACTGAAGCTTTCTTT
TRBV28,TRBD2,.,TRBJ2-3,CASTNSGGTDTQYF,TGTGCCAGCACAAATAGCGGGGGCACAGATACGCAGTATTTT
TRBV12-5,.,.,TRBJ2-1,CASGLVGREQFF,TGTGCTAGTGGTTTGGTAGGCCGCGAGCAGTTCTTC
TRBV7-8,TRBD2,.,TRBJ2-1,CASSPRASGGDEQFF,TGTGCCAGCAGCCCTAGAGCTAGCGGGGGCGATGAGCAGTTCTTC
TRBV6-6,.,.,TRBJ1-2,CASSGLDWVLYGYTF,TGTGCCAGCAGTGGGCTGGACTGGGTGCTCTACGGCTACACCTTC
TRBV12-3/TRBV12-4,.,few,TRBJ2-7,CASSFRDLSYEQYF,TGTGCCAGCAGTTTCCGGGACCTCTCCTACGAGCAGTACTTC
TRBV12-3/TRBV12-4,TRBD1,.,TRBJ1-3,CASKSSAGGSGNTIFF,TGTGCCAGCAAGTCGTCGGCAGGGGGCTCTGGAAACACCATATTTTTT
TRBV27,TRBD1,.,TRBJ2-4,CASSSTGTNIQYF,TGTGCCAGCAGTTCGACAGGGACGAACATTCAGTACTTC
TRBV7-8,.,few,TRBJ2-5,CASSPHADFQETQYF,TGTGCCAGCAGCCCTCACGCGGACTTCCAAGAGACCCAGTACTTC
TRBV20-1,.,many,TRBJ2-3,CSASGAGPPTDTQYF,TGCAGTGCTAGTGGGGCGGGGCCGCCCACAGATACGCAGTATTTT
TRBV7-2,TRBD1,many,TRBJ1-5,CASSPIQGAQPQHF,TGTGCCAGCAGCCCGATTCAGGGGGCACAGCCCCAGCATTTT
TRBV14,TRBD2,many,TRBJ2-1,CASSDVAGGPHEQFF,TGTGCCAGCAGTGATGTAGCGGGGGGGCCCCATGAGCAGTTCTTC
TRBV11-2,.,.,TRBJ2-5,CASSPRDSVETQYF,TGTGCCAGCAGTCCCCGGGACTCGGTGGAGACCCAGTACTTC
TRBV18,.,.,TRBJ1-1,CASSLPDPNTEAFF,TGTGCCAGCTCACTACCCGACCCGAACACTGAAGCTTTCTTT
TRBV7-9,TRBD1,many,TRBJ1-6,CASSLSDRSSYNSPLHF,TGTGCCAGCAGCTTATCGGACAGGAGCTCCTATAATTCACCCCTCCACTTT
TRBV20-1,.,few,TRBJ2-7,CSARNLGDSYEQYF,TGCAGTGCCAGAAATTTAGGGGATTCCTACGAGCAGTACTTC
TRBV6-6,.,many,TRBJ1-1,CASRNNRVRAFF,TGTGCCAGCAGGAACAACAGGGTACGAGCTTTCTTT
TRBV6-6,TRBD2,many,TRBJ2-3,CASNPSGGLDTQYF,TGTGCCAGTAACCCGAGCGGGGGTTTAGATACGCAGTATTTT
TRBV7-6,.,many,TRBJ1-1,CASSLVSGDTEAFF,TGTGCCAGCAGCCTGGTGAGTGGGGACACTGAAGCTTTCTTT
TRBV7-8,TRBD2,many,TRBJ2-7,CASSLAGTSGGKGEQYF,TGTGCCAGCAGCTTAGCCGGGACTAGCGGGGGCAAGGGGGAGCAGTACTTC
TRBV13,TRBD2,many,TRBJ2-2,CASSRTSGVNTGELFF,TGTGCCAGCAGCCGGACTAGCGGGGTGAACACCGGGGAGCTGTTTTTT
TRBV29-1,TRBD1,.,TRBJ1-2,CSVEGGGQAYTF,TGCAGCGTTGAAGGAGGCGGACAGGCTTACACCTTC
TRBV7-3,TRBD1,many,TRBJ2-3,CASSLSGTGGTDTQYF,TGTGCCAGCAGCTTAAGCGGGACAGGGGGCACAGATACGCAGTATTTT
TRBV28,.,few,TRBJ1-1,CASSYGPIGMNTEAFF,TGTGCCAGCAGTTACGGACCTATAGGAATGAACACTGAAGCTTTCTTT
TRBV7-3,.,few,TRBJ2-1,CASSSPGIGWVF,TGTGCCAGCAGCTCCCCCGGAATAGGGTGGGTATTC
TRBV7-9,TRBD2,.,TRBJ2-3,CASSPIAGLQGDTQYF,TGTGCCAGCAGCCCAATAGCGGGACTCCAGGGAGATACGCAGTATTTT
TRBV7-6,.,many,TRBJ2-1,CASSLGIAYEQFF,TGTGCCAGCAGCTTAGGTATAGCTTATGAGCAGTTCTTC
TRBV7-8,.,many,TRBJ2-7,CASSFTPGPSSYEQYF,TGTGCCAGCAGCTTCACCCCGGGTCCAAGTTCCTACGAGCAGTACTTC
TRBV6-2/TRBV6-3,.,.,TRBJ2-7,CASSLPLDRPYEQYF,TGTGCCAGCAGTCTCCCCCTCGACCGACCCTACGAGCAGTACTTC
TRBV7-8,.,many,TRBJ2-7,CASSQNPGTPYEQYF,TGTGCCAGCAGCCAAAATCCTGGAACTCCCTACGAGCAGTACTTC
TRBV7-8,.,few,TRBJ2-3,CASSLRLGSGTDTQYF,TGTGCCAGCAGCTTAAGGCTAGGGAGTGGCACAGATACGCAGTATTTT
TRBV6-6,.,many,TRBJ1-3,CASTRTPGNTIYF,TGTGCCAGCACCCGGACGCCTGGAAACACCATATATTTT